The clone carrying this T cell receptor (beta chain) was counted ten times or more. Its cognate antigen is unknown. The record originates from a study of T-cell memory formation after mild COVID-19. At the level of the study: TCR clusters were mostly confined to one donor each.

Overall study results and limits: In pre-infection memory, a portion of responding clones appeared, which suggested that cross-reactive memory joined. Contracting CD4+ clones sat mainly in CM and EM; CD8+ in EMRA.

With constant-segment primers, 5'RACE yielded cDNA libraries of TCR alpha and TCR beta that carried sample barcodes and UMIs. A single record per CDR3 protein comes from TCRdb applying MiXCR to the 5' RACE reads. The sample includes about 350,000 distinct CDR3 sequences, less than 25% of them seen just once. The junction had 7 bases not matched to a gene; V was cut back by 6 bases and J by 4 bases. CDR3 size: 14 residues. Germline lookup yields CDR1 DFQATT and CDR2 SNEGSKA (reference sequence). This clonotype originated in a man younger than 35 who had mild COVID-19 (a few samples of this study predate the infection). Cell type and time point are not known. Source material: PBMCs or a T cell subset sorted from them (not recorded which). V usage is TRBV20-1 and J usage is TRBJ2-2, with 8 nucleotides matching TRBD2. This CDR3 is CSARTSRGTGELFF. The DNA of the CDR3 is TGCAGTGCGCGGACTAGCCGCGGCACCGGGGAGCTGTTTTTT.